These 21 T cell receptor beta chains were sequenced from one sample in a study of T-cell reconstitution after alpha-beta-depleted transplantation in children. Unique molecular identifiers were incorporated during preparation of the TCRbeta library. TCRdb reprocessed the PCR reads via MiXCR and lists one record per CDR3 protein. The sample has some 400,000 distinct CDR3 sequences, roughly 20% seen once. The sample in question was PBMCs from the stem cell graft donor, obtained from the stem cell graft. Receptors originate from a human donor who donated a stem cell graft to a child with acute myeloid leukemia.

J is TRBJ2-7 and V is TRBV20-1; 9 positions agree with TRBD2. Per the germline V gene, CDR1 is DFQATT and CDR2 is SNEGSKA (reference sequence). This CDR3 contains 14 residues. V shed 3 bases and J 4 bases; nucleotides not matched to a gene: 7. The CDR3 reads CSASGSGRSYEQYF. CDR3 nucleotides: TGCAGTGCTAGTGGTAGCGGGAGAAGTTACGAGCAGTACTTC.

This clonotype was seen a few times. The J gene is TRBJ1-6, the V gene TRBV25-1; D gene ambiguous. V lost 7 bases and J lost 7, with 11 bases in between. This CDR3 has 13 residues. Germline-derived CDR1 and CDR2 are MGHDK and SYGVNS. In DNA, the CDR3 is TGTGCCAGCACTGGACTCGAAAATTCACCCCTCCACTTT. It codes for CASTGLENSPLHF. The variable domain in full, completed from reference TRBV25-1 and TRBJ1-6, reads EADIYQTPRYLVIGTGKKITLECSQTMGHDKMYWYQQDPGMELHLIHYSYGVNSTEKGDLSSESTVSRIRTEHFPLTLESARPSHTSQYLCASTGLENSPLHFGNGTRLTVT.

The chain employs TRBV30 and TRBJ2-2, with D unresolved. V lost 0 bases and J lost 2, with 7 bases in between. The CDR3 is made up of 14 amino acids. CDR1 and CDR2 from the germline V gene are GTSNPN and SVGIG (reference sequence). CDR3: CAWSVKINTGELFF. The DNA of the CDR3 is TGTGCCTGGAGTGTAAAGATCAACACCGGGGAGCTGTTTTTT. The complete variable domain, with remaining parts taken from reference TRBV30 and TRBJ2-2, reads SQTIHQWPATLVQPVGSPLSLECTVEGTSNPNLYWYRQAAGRGLQLLFYSVGIGQISSEVPQNLSASRPQDRQFILSSKKLLLSDSGFYLCAWSVKINTGELFFGEGSRLTVL.

V usage is TRBV27 and J usage is TRBJ1-1; 7 bases are shared with TRBD1. The trim removed 1 base at V and 3 bases at J, leaving 2 bases unmatched. The germline gives CDR1 MNHEY, CDR2 SMNVEV (reference sequence). CDR3 length: 14 amino acids. The CDR3 bases are TGTGCCAGCAGTTTATACAGGGGCGACACTGAAGCTTTCTTT. Its protein product is CASSLYRGDTEAFF.

There are many counts of this clonotype. This chain uses TRBV27 with TRBJ2-7; 7 nucleotides agree with TRBD2. The V and J ends lost 5 bases and 2 bases, in that order; junction bases with no gene match: 3. This CDR3 region has 13 residues. CDR1 MNHEY and CDR2 SMNVEV come from the germline V gene (reference sequence). The CDR3: CASSSGITYEQYF. The CDR3 nucleotides are TGTGCCAGCAGTAGCGGGATAACCTACGAGCAGTACTTC.

The chain combines TRBV27 with TRBJ1-5; tentative D call: TRBD1 (5 bases). This CDR3 spans 15 amino acids. V lost 5 bases and J lost 3, with 14 bases in between. CDR1 is MNHEY, CDR2 SMNVEV, per germline (reference sequence). The CDR3 protein is CASSRTGTNNQPQHF. As DNA, the CDR3 is TGTGCCAGCAGTCGGACCGGGACCAACAATCAGCCCCAGCATTTT.

This clonotype occurred a few times. The rearrangement uses TRBV7-2 and TRBJ2-7; TRBD2 is a possible D gene (6 bases). CDR1 and CDR2 (germline): SGHTA, FQGNSA. The CDR3 runs 15 residues. V gave up 5 bases and J gave up 4 bases, with 18 bases separating them. CDR3: CASSPRSGLLYEQYF. The CDR3 DNA sequence: TGTGCCAGCAGCCCCCGTTCGGGACTCCTTTACGAGCAGTACTTC.

V gene TRBV7-3 combines with J gene TRBJ2-1, with D perhaps given as TRBD1 or TRBD2 (7 bases each). Trimming pared 4 bases from V and 7 bases from J, leaving 20 bases between. The CDR3 contains 16 residues. Germline lookup yields CDR1 SGHTA and CDR2 FQGTGA. The CDR3 sequence is CASSSRQGGGGNEQFF. The CDR3 coding sequence is TGTGCCAGCAGCTCTCGACAGGGAGGGGGTGGGAATGAGCAGTTCTTC.

The chain links TRBV7-2 to TRBJ2-5; no reliable D call. CDR1 is SGHTA and CDR2 is FQGNSA in the germline V gene. The V and J ends lost 1 base and 2 bases respectively, with 11 bases between them. The CDR3 loop spans 15 amino acids. The CDR3 spells CASSLELRRQETQYF. DNA of the CDR3: TGTGCCAGCAGCTTAGAACTCAGACGGCAAGAGACCCAGTACTTC.

The rearrangement links TRBV6-1 to TRBJ1-2; no clear D. Trimming pared 9 bases from V and 1 base from J, leaving 12 bases between. The CDR3 runs to 13 residues. CDR1 MNHNS and CDR2 SASEGT come from the germline V gene. Here the CDR3 reads CASREGSNYGYTF. The CDR3 bases are TGTGCCAGTAGGGAAGGCAGTAACTATGGCTACACCTTC.

This clonotype was counted between two and nine times. V gene TRBV5-5 combines with J gene TRBJ1-2; D remains unclear. CDR1 and CDR2 from the germline V gene are SGHKS and YYEKEE (reference sequence). The V gene lost 0 bases and the J gene lost 7 bases, with 13 bases spanning the gap. The CDR3 is 14 residues long. CDR3 DNA sequence: TGTGCCAGCAGCTTGGGTGGAGAGGGTAGTGGCTACACCTTC. Encoded protein: CASSLGGEGSGYTF. The full variable domain, rest sourced from reference TRBV5-5 and TRBJ1-2, is DAGVTQSPTHLIKTRGQQVTLRCSPISGHKSVSWYQQVLGQGPQFIFQYYEKEERGRGNFPDRFSARQFPNYSSELNVNALLLGDSALYLCASSLGGEGSGYTFGSGTRLTVV.

The rearrangement uses TRBV27 and TRBJ2-1; tentatively, D is TRBD2 (5 bases). CDR1 MNHEY and CDR2 SMNVEV come from the germline V gene (reference sequence). V lost 5 bases to trimming and J lost 7 bases, with 21 bases between them. CDR3 size: 16 residues. The CDR3 DNA reads TGTGCCAGCAGTCCCCGGACTGCCAGTAGGAGGAATGAGCAGTTCTTC. Its protein product is CASSPRTASRRNEQFF.

The chain has TRBV29-1 and TRBJ1-2, with 9 nucleotides matching TRBD1. There are 14 residues in the CDR3. Germline CDR1 and CDR2: SQVTM and ANQGSEA. V gave up 6 bases and J gave up 4 bases; unmatched junction bases: 9. CDR3 in amino acids: CSVERTGVGYGYTF. CDR3 DNA sequence: TGCAGCGTGGAGCGGACAGGGGTAGGCTATGGCTACACCTTC.

This clonotype counts as medium-sized. This chain uses TRBV20-1 with TRBJ2-1; D unresolved. CDR3 length equals 12 residues. CDR1 is DFQATT and CDR2 is SNEGSKA in the germline V gene (reference sequence). V lost 5 bases, J lost 9 bases, and 14 bases lay in between. CDR3 nucleotide sequence: TGCAGTGCTGGATGGTGGAGTTCTGAGCAGTTCTTC. This translates into CSAGWWSSEQFF.

The chain recombines TRBV2 with TRBJ2-7; 7 bases line up with TRBD1. CDR1 SNHLY and CDR2 FYNNEI come from the germline V gene. V shed 4 bases, J shed 2 bases, and the junction held 5 bases outside the gene matches. CDR3 size: 14 residues. The CDR3 sequence is CASSVRTGAYEQYF. The DNA for the CDR3 is TGTGCCAGCAGTGTCCGGACAGGTGCCTACGAGCAGTACTTC.

The chain is built from TRBV20-1 and TRBJ2-6; D unclear. The germline CDR1 and CDR2 sequences are DFQATT and SNEGSKA (reference sequence). The length of the CDR3 is 17 residues. Trimming took off 5 bases at V and 0 bases at J, with 17 bases between the two ends. The CDR3 bases are TGCAGTGCTGAAAGACTCACTCAATACTCTGGGGCCAACGTCCTGACTTTC. Translating it yields CSAERLTQYSGANVLTF.

This chain connects TRBV4-3 to TRBJ2-5, with 8 positions matching TRBD2. Looked up from germline, CDR1 is LGHNA and CDR2 is YSLEER. This CDR3 spans 16 amino acids. V lost 0 bases, J lost 4 bases, and 7 bases stayed unmatched. CDR3: CASSQDSGRAAETQYF. The CDR3 nucleotides read TGCGCCAGCAGCCAAGATTCCGGGAGGGCCGCAGAGACCCAGTACTTC.

This clonotype was seen a handful of times. The rearrangement uses TRBV2 and TRBJ2-3, with D possibly TRBD1 on 6 matching bases. This CDR3 contains 15 residues. From germline, CDR1 is SNHLY and CDR2 FYNNEI. Trimming took 5 bases from V and 3 from J, leaving 15 bases between them. CDR3 DNA sequence: TGTGCCAGCAGTAGGACAGTCCGGGGAACAGATACGCAGTATTTT. Its translation is CASSRTVRGTDTQYF.

This clonotype was recorded a few times. The chain combines TRBV29-1 with TRBJ2-1; 15 bases map to TRBD2. Germline-derived CDR1 and CDR2 are SQVTM and ANQGSEA. The CDR3 is 16 amino acids. V was pared by 2 bases and J by 8 bases, with 7 bases of the junction left unmatched. Here the CDR3 DNA reads TGCAGCGTTGAAAGGACTAGCGGGAGGGCCTTGGATGAGCAGTTCTTC. Its translation is CSVERTSGRALDEQFF.

This clonotype has just a few counts. The V and J genes are TRBV13 and TRBJ2-7; D not resolved. Per germline, CDR1 PRHDT and CDR2 FYEKMQ (reference sequence). The CDR3 is 13 residues long. Trimming took 3 bases from V and 1 from J, leaving 7 bases between them. The CDR3 nucleotides read TGTGCCAGCAGCTTGCCCTTTTCCTACGAGCAGTACTTC. This sequence encodes CASSLPFSYEQYF.

This clonotype was detected only a few times. CDR3 amino acids: CASRKTGSLYNEQFF. Here the CDR3 DNA reads TGCGCCAGCAGAAAGACAGGAAGCCTTTACAATGAGCAGTTCTTC. V usage is TRBV10-2 and J usage is TRBJ2-1, with D tentatively TRBD1 (6 bases). The V and J ends lost 6 bases and 4 bases respectively, with 16 bases between them. The CDR3 spans 15 residues. CDR1 WSHSY and CDR2 SAAADI come from the germline V gene.